This T cell receptor beta chain emerged from a study of blood T cell repertoires in COVID-19. Repertoires were generated with immunoSEQ multiplex PCR, while TCRdb's copy carries only in-frame clones and drops some. The sample has 270,000 or so clones; approximately 86% are singletons. The CDR3 sequence is 14 residues long. Unmatched junction bases numbered 6, after V lost 5 bases and J lost 5 bases. Germline CDR1 is MDHEN and CDR2 is SYDVKM. Sequencing was carried out using peripheral blood. The chain links TRBV28 to TRBJ1-2; 9 nucleotides match TRBD1. The TCR comes from a man aged 35-49 years with active or convalescent COVID-19. For the CDR3, the DNA is TGTGCCAGCAGTCCGACAGGGGGAACGTATGGCTACACCTTC. Encoded protein: CASSPTGGTYGYTF.